The table lists the clone carrying this T cell receptor (beta chain) with many counts. Its cognate antigen is unknown. Not enrolled were patients with uncontrolled infection, other autoimmune disease, pregnancy or lactation. Trimming took off 6 bases at V and 7 bases at J, with 13 bases between the two ends. Germline V gene sequence: CDR1 LGHDT, CDR2 YNNKEL (reference sequence). The CDR3 consists of 14 residues. The source of the sample is a study of T cells in Graves' hyperthyroidism and ophthalmopathy. Study in general: Specimen type is peripheral blood, collected at initial diagnosis prior to any treatment. Overall study findings and caveats: Most clonotypes expanded in thyroid above 0.001 were likewise present in blood.

TCR beta CDR3 regions were amplified from RNA transcripts. The study used the HTBI primer set for a first-round RT-PCR of the TCR CDR3. Each CDR3 protein is one row after TCRdb ran MiXCR on the multiplex PCR reads. The top ten clones hold over 15% of a sample with about 770,000 distinct CDR3 sequences, about 17% of them seen once. The source of this sequence is a woman aged 45-60 years with Graves' hyperthyroidism that later progressed to Graves' ophthalmopathy. Material for sequencing was blood. The J gene is TRBJ1-6, the V gene TRBV3-1; tentative D call: TRBD1 (6 bases). As DNA, the CDR3 is TGTGCCAGCAGTTTTGGGGGCGGAAATTCACCCCTCCACTTT. Protein product: CASSFGGGNSPLHF.